The sequence of this TCR beta chain was determined in a study of blood T cell repertoires in COVID-19. Study-wide background: Acute and convalescent COVID-19 specimens originated in the United States, Italy and Spain. Sources were T cells, B-cell-depleted T cells, or PBMCs; the material itself was cDNA or gDNA.

V shed 5 bases, J shed 0 bases, and the junction held 1 base outside the gene matches. Looked up from germline, CDR1 is SGHTA and CDR2 is FQGTGA. The CDR3 consists of 15 residues. Original handling: From reference gene primer amplification, estimates of nucleated cell counts were derived. Clones were read by immunoSEQ multiplex PCR, and TCRdb kept only the in-frame ones, dropping some. D and trimming were read from the DNA, whereas the V and J calls and clone size are those reported in that table. The sample carries about 100,000 clones, around 90% recorded once. The source of this sequence is a man older than 75 with acute or convalescent COVID-19. The genes are TRBV7-3 and TRBJ2-2; TRBD1 matches at 9 bases. Sequences were obtained from peripheral blood. The CDR3 coding sequence is TGTGCCAGCAGCCGGGACAGGGCGAACACCGGGGAGCTGTTTTTT. This translates into CASSRDRANTGELFF.